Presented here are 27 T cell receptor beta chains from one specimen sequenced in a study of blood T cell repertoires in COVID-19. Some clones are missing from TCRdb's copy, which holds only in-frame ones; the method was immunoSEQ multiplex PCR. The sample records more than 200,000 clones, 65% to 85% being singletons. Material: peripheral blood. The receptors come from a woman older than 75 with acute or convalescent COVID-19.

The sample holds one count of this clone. The CDR3 is CASSLYLNTEAFF. DNA for the CDR3: TGTGCCAGCAGCTTGTATCTGAACACTGAAGCTTTCTTT. The gene calls are TRBV5-4 and TRBJ1-1; no firm D call. CDR1 SGHNT and CDR2 YYREEE come from the germline V gene (reference sequence). V shed 1 base and J shed 0 bases, with 4 bases lying between them. CDR3 length: 13 amino acids.

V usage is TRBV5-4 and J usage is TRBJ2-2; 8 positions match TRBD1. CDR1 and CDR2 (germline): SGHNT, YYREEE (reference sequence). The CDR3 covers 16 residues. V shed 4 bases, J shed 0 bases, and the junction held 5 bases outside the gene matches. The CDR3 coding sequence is TGTGCCAGCAGCAAACTACAGGGGGCGAACACCGGGGAGCTGTTTTTT. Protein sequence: CASSKLQGANTGELFF.

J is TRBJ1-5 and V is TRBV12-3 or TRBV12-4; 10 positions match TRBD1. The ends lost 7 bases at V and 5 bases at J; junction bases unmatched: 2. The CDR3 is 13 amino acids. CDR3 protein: CASTGTGDQPQHF. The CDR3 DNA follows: TGTGCCAGCACCGGGACAGGGGATCAGCCCCAGCATTTT.

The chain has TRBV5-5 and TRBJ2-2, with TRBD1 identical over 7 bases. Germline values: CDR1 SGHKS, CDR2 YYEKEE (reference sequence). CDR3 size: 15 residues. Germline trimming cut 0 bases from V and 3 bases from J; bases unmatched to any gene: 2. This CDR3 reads CASSLGGTDTGELFF. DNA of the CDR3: TGTGCCAGCAGCTTGGGTGGGACAGACACCGGGGAGCTGTTTTTT.

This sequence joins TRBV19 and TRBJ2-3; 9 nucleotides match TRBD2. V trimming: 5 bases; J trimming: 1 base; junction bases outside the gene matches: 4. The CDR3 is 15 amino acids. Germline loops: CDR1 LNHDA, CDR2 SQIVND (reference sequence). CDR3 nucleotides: TGTGCCAGTAGTGGACTAGCGCCCGGCACAGATACGCAGTATTTT. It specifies CASSGLAPGTDTQYF.

The CDR3 is CASSPMGGGNTIYF. The CDR3 nucleotides read TGTGCCAGCAGCCCCATGGGGGGTGGAAACACCATATATTTT. V and J are TRBV6-5 and TRBJ1-3, with D possibly matching TRBD1 (5 bases). Per the germline V gene, CDR1 is MNHEY and CDR2 is SVGAGI. Between the trimmed V and J ends, which lost 6 bases and 3 bases, there was a span of 12 bases. This CDR3 spans 14 amino acids.

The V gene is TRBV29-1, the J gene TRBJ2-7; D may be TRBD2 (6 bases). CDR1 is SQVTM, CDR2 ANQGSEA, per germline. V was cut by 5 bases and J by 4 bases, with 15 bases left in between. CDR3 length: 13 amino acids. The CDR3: CSVRDIGGYEQYF. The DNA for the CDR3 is TGCAGCGTTAGAGATATCGGGGGTTACGAGCAGTACTTC.

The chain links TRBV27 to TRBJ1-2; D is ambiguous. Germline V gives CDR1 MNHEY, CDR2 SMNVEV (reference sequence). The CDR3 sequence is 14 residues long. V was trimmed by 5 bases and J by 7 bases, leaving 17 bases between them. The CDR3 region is CASSPDRGAGGYTF. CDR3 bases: TGTGCCAGCAGTCCTGACCGGGGTGCTGGTGGCTACACCTTC.

The CDR3 DNA sequence: TGTGCCAGCAGCCCCCGGGGGGGCAGACAAGAGACCCAGTACTTC. It yields the protein CASSPRGGRQETQYF. V is TRBV5-4 and J is TRBJ2-5; 8 nucleotides line up with TRBD2. V lost 4 bases to trimming and J lost 2 bases; unmatched junction nucleotides: 7. CDR1 and CDR2 from the germline V gene are SGHNT and YYREEE (reference sequence). This CDR3 comprises 15 residues.

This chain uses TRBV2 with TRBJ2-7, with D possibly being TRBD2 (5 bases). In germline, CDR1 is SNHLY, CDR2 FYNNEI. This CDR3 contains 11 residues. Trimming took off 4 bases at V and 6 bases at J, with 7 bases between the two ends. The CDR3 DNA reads TGTGCCAGCAGTGGTACTAGCGAGCAGTACTTC. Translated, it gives CASSGTSEQYF. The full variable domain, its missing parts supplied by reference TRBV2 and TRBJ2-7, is EPEVTQTPSHQVTQMGQEVILRCVPISNHLYFYWYRQILGQKVEFLVSFYNNEISEKSEIFDDQFSVERPDGSNFTLKIRSTKLEDSAMYFCASSGTSEQYFGPGTRLTVT.

The CDR3 DNA is TGTGCCAGCAGTCCCGGCACAGATACGCAGTATTTT. It yields the protein CASSPGTDTQYF. The chain uses TRBV28 and TRBJ2-3; no firm D call. The CDR3 has 12 residues. Germline V CDR1 and CDR2: MDHEN, SYDVKM. Trimming left V 5 bases short and J 1 base short, with 4 bases between. Complete variable domain (other parts from reference TRBV28 and TRBJ2-3): DVKVTQSSRYLVKRTGEKVFLECVQDMDHENMFWYRQDPGLGLRLIYFSYDVKMKEKGDIPEGYSVSREKKERFSLILESASTNQTSMYLCASSPGTDTQYFGPGTRLTVL.

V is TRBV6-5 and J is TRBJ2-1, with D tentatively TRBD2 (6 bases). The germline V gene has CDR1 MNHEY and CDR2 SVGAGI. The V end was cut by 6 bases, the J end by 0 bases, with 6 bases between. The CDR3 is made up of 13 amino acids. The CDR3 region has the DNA TGTGCCAGCAGGGAGGGCTCCTACAATGAGCAGTTCTTC. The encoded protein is CASREGSYNEQFF.

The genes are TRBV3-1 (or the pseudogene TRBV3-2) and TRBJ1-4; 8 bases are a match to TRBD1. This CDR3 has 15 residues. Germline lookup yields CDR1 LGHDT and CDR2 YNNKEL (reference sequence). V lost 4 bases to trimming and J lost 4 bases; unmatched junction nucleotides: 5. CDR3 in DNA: TGTGCCAGCAGCCCACAGACAGGGGATAATGAAAAACTGTTTTTT. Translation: CASSPQTGDNEKLFF.

CDR3 sequence: CASSPGNSGGNTIYF. As DNA, the CDR3 is TGTGCCAGCAGCCCCGGCAACTCGGGGGGAAACACCATATATTTT. The V gene is TRBV3-1 (or the pseudogene TRBV3-2), the J gene TRBJ1-3; no reliable D call. CDR3 length: 15 residues. V shed 4 bases and J shed 4 bases, with 14 bases lying between them. Germline V gives CDR1 LGHDT, CDR2 YNNKEL (reference sequence).

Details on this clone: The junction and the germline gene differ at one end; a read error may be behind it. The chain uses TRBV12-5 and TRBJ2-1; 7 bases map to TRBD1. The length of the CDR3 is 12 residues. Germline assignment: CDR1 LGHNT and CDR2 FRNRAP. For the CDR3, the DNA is TGTGCTAGTGGTTTGGTTGACAGGGCCCCAATCTTC. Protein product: CASGLVDRAPIF.

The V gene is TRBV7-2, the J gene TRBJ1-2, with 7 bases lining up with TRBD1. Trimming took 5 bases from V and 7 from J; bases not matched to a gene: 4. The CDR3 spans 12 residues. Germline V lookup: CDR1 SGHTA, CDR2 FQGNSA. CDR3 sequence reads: CASSPQGVGYTF. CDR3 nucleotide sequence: TGTGCCAGCAGCCCTCAGGGGGTTGGCTACACCTTC.

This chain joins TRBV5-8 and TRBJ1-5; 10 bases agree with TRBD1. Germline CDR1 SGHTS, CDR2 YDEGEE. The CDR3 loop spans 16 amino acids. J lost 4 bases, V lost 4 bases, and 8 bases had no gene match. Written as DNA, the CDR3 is TGTGCCAGCAGCAGCCGGGACAGGGGAAGTAATCAGCCCCAGCATTTT. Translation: CASSSRDRGSNQPQHF.

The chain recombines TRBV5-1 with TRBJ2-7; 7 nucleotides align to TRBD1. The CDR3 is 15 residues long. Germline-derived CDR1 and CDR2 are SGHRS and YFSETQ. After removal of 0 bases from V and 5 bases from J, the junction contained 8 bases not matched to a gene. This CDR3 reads CASSLAGRGSNEQYF. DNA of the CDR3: TGCGCCAGCAGCTTGGCCGGCAGGGGGTCTAACGAGCAGTACTTC. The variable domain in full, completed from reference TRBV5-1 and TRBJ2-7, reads KAGVTQTPRYLIKTRGQQVTLSCSPISGHRSVSWYQQTPGQGLQFLFEYFSETQRNKGNFPGRFSGRQFSNSRSEMNVSTLELGDSALYLCASSLAGRGSNEQYFGPGTRLTVT.

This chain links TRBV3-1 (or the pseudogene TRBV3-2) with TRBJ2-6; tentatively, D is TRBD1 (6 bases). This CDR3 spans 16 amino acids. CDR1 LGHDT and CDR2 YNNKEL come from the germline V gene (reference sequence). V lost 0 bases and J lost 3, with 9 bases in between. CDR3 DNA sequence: TGTGCCAGCAGCCAAGAACAGGGCATTGGGGCCAACGTCCTGACTTTC. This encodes CASSQEQGIGANVLTF.

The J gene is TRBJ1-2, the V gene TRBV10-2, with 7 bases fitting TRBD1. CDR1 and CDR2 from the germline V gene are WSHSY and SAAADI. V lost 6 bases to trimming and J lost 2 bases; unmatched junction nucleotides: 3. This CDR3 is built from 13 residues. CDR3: CASREGANYGYTF. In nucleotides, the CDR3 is TGCGCCAGCAGGGAGGGGGCGAACTATGGCTACACCTTC.

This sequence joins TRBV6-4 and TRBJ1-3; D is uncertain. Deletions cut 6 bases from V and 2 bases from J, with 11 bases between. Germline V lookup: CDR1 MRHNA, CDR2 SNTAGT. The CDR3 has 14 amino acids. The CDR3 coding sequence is TGTGCCAGCAGCCCGGAGGGCGCTGGAAACACCATATATTTT. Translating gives CASSPEGAGNTIYF.

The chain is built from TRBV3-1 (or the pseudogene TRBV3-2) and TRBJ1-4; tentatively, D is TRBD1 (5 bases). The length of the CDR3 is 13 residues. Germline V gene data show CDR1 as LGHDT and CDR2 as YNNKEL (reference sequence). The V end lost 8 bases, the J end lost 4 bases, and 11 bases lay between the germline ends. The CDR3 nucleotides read TGTGCCAGCCGTGGGGGAGGTAATGAAAAACTGTTTTTT. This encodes CASRGGGNEKLFF.

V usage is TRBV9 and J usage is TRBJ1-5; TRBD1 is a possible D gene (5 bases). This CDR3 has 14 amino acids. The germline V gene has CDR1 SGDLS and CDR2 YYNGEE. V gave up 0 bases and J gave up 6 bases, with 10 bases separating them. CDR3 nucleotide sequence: TGTGCCAGCAGCGTAGGTCCGGGGGGTCAGCCCCAGCATTTT. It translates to CASSVGPGGQPQHF. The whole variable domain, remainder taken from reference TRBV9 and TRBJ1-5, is DSGVTQTPKHLITATGQRVTLRCSPRSGDLSVYWYQQSLDQGLQFLIQYYNGEERAKGNILERFSAQQFPDLHSELNLSSLELGDSALYFCASSVGPGGQPQHFGDGTRLSIL.

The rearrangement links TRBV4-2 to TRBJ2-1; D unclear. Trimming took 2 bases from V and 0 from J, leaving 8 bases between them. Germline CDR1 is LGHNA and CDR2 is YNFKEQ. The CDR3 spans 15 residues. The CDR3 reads CASSQTRSSYNEQFF. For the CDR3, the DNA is TGTGCCAGCAGCCAAACTCGGAGCTCCTACAATGAGCAGTTCTTC.

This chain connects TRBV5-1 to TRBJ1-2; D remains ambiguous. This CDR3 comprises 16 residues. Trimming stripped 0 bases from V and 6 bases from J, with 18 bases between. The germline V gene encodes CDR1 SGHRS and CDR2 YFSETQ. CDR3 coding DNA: TGCGCCAGCAGCTTGGGGTCAACCACTTCAGGAAATGGCTACACCTTC. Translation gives CASSLGSTTSGNGYTF.

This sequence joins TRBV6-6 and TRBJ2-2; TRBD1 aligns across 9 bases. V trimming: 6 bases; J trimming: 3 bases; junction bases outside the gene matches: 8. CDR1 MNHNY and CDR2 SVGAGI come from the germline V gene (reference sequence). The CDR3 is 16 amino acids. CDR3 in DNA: TGTGCCAGCAGCAAGGGACAGGGAATGGACACCGGGGAGCTGTTTTTT. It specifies CASSKGQGMDTGELFF.

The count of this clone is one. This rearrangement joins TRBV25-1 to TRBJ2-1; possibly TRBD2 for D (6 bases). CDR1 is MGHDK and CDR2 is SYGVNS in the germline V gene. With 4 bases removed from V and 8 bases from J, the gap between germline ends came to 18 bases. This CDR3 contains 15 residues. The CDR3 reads CASSAVSGTVDEQFF. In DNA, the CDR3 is TGTGCCAGCAGTGCCGTTAGCGGCACGGTGGATGAGCAGTTCTTC. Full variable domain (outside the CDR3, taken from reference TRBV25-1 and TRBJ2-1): EADIYQTPRYLVIGTGKKITLECSQTMGHDKMYWYQQDPGMELHLIHYSYGVNSTEKGDLSSESTVSRIRTEHFPLTLESARPSHTSQYLCASSAVSGTVDEQFFGPGTRLTVL.